The entry below gives a single TCR beta chain sequence along with its context. This clonotype was counted many times. Its binding antigen is unknown. Per-base quality was not reported, and no clone a single base away is much larger than it. The data stem from a study of T-cell reconstitution after alpha-beta-depleted transplantation in children (dated by TCRdb to the mid-2010s). At the level of the whole study: The study quantitatively tracked T-cell immune reconstitution after TCRalphabeta/CD19-depleted allogeneic hematopoietic cell transplantation in children using TCR repertoire profiling.

Library prep was done by PCR. The sequencer was an Illumina HiSeq 2500. Molecular barcoding was employed in the preparation of TCR libraries, with unique molecular identifiers being used to normalize TCRbeta repertoire quantification. TCRdb reran the public reads through fastp at Q25 and MiXCR, keeping productive beta chains. One record per CDR3 amino acid sequence lists the most common genes and DNA. For this sample the table gives about half a million distinct CDR3 sequences, of which under 15% were detected only once. Of the sample, around 5.8% falls within the top ten clones. Spanning cysteine to phenylalanine, the CDR3 consists of 15 amino acids. The CDR3 DNA has 45 bases and is translated from base 1. V trim: 1 base; J trim: 5 bases; unmatched bases: 4. The CDR1 and CDR2 encoded by the germline V gene are SGHTA and FQGNSA.

Material: PBMCs from the stem cell graft donor, obtained from the stem cell graft. This clonotype was sampled from a human donor who donated a stem cell graft to a child with combined immunodeficiency. This receptor chain uses TRBV7-2 and TRBJ2-3; 9 middle bases align to TRBD1. The DNA sequence is as follows: TGTGCCAGCAGCTTAGGACAGGGGGTGGGAGATACGCAGTATTTT. It translates as CASSLGQGVGDTQYF.